This T cell receptor beta chain was retrieved from a study of regulatory T cells in long-lasting Graves disease. Germline V gene data show CDR1 as LNHDA and CDR2 as SQIVND (reference sequence). V was trimmed by 6 bases and J by 1 base, leaving 22 bases between them. CDR3 length: 17 residues. For TCR beta, libraries came from iRepertoire HTBI primers and Arm-PCR of CDR3 regions. TCRdb re-called the multiplex PCR reads with MiXCR, one entry per CDR3 protein. The sample has a few hundred thousand distinct CDR3 sequences, roughly 25% seen once. Time point of the sample: persistent/refractory GD, antithyroid drugs over 5 years with positive TRAb. From PBMCs, RNA was extracted and then used to make the TCR library. Regarding this clonotype: The antigen is not known.

Study outcomes and limitations: The analysis examined peripheral blood only and excluded thyroid tissue. Persistent Graves' patients showed a TCR diversity that was lower than that of newly diagnosed ones. TRBV28, TRBJ1-2 and TRBJ2-5 were segments that persistent disease favored.

This sample comprised peripheral blood mononuclear cells (PBMCs), obtained when the disease was refractory, from a patient treated with antithyroid drugs. The sequence was obtained from a middle-aged woman with Graves disease. The V call is TRBV19, the J call TRBJ2-7; D remains ambiguous. CDR3 in DNA: TGTGCCAGTAGACCTAAGGGTCCGGGTTTAATGTCCTACGAGCAGTACTTC. Protein: CASRPKGPGLMSYEQYF.